The present entry profiles one TCR beta chain with its context. Using immunoSEQ multiplex PCR, the repertoire was profiled, and TCRdb retains in-frame clones only, with some absent. The data contain around 320,000 clones, more than 85% of them singletons. The data belong to a study of blood T cell repertoires in COVID-19. Study summary: Sources were T cells, B-cell-depleted T cells, or PBMCs; the material itself was cDNA or gDNA.

V shed 3 bases and J shed 4 bases, with 9 bases lying between them. The germline CDR1 and CDR2 sequences are MNHEY and SVGEGT. This CDR3 region has 13 residues. Exposed study participants had met a COVID-19 case within 2 weeks before entry. This receptor was taken from a woman aged 25-40 years who had been exposed to COVID-19. V and J are TRBV6-2 or TRBV6-3 and TRBJ1-2; unclear D gene. The sequencing sample was made of PBMCs or T cells enriched from blood (not recorded which). CDR3 DNA: TGTGCCAGCAGTTATCTGGAGATCTATGGCTACACCTTC. Its translation: CASSYLEIYGYTF.